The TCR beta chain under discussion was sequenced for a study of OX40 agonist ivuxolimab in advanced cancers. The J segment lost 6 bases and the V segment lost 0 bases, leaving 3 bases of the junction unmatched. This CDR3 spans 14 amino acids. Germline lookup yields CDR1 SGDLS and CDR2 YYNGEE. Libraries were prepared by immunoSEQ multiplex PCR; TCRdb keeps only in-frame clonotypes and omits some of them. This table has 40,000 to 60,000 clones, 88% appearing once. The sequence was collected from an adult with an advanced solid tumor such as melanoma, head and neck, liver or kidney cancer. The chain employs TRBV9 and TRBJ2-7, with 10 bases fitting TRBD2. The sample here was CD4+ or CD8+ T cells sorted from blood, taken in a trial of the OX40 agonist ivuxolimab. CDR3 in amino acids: CASSVVASGGEQYF. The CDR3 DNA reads TGTGCCAGCAGCGTAGTCGCTAGCGGGGGCGAGCAGTACTTC.